Listed here is a single TCR beta chain. Antigen: not known. TCRdb called the reads again in MiXCR, with one record for every CDR3 protein. The sample contains around 800,000 distinct CDR3 sequences, approximately 32% of which appear only once. Trimming took 2 bases from V and 5 from J, leaving 13 bases between them. Germline CDR1 reads MNHNY; CDR2 reads SVGAGI (reference sequence). The CDR3 is 15 residues long. This entry belongs to a study of T cell repertoires in cytomegalovirus infection. Study outcomes and limitations: Dominating the ex vivo response were HLA-C-restricted CMV-specific TCR beta clonotypes.

Sequences were derived from cultured CD8+ T cells from PBMCs, sampled from culture after CMV antigen stimulation. This TCR was sampled from a human donor in good health (CMV status not recorded). Some clones in this sample may be carry-over from other donors' samples. The chain has TRBV6-6 and TRBJ2-1, with no clear D. The CDR3: CASSYRWVIDNEQFF. The CDR3 DNA reads as TGTGCCAGCAGTTACCGCTGGGTGATCGACAATGAGCAGTTCTTC.